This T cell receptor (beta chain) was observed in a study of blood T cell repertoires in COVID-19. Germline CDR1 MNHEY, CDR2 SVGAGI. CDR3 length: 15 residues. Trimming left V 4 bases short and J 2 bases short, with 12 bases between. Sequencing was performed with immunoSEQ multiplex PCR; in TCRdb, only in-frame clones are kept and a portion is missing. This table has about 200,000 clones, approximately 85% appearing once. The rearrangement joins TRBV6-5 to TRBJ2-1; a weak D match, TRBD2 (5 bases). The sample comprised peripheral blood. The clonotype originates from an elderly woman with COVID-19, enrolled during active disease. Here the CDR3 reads CASSLSGPTYNEQFF. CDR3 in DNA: TGTGCCAGCAGTTTGAGCGGCCCCACCTACAATGAGCAGTTCTTC.